This passage covers 20 T cell receptor beta chains from one sample sequenced in a study of naive and memory T cell subsets. Two oligonucleotides, mixed equimolar, formed the beta constant-region primer covering TRBC1 and TRBC2. Four rounds of PCR amplified the ligated cDNA using nested alpha and beta constant-region primers plus SP2. TCRdb redid the calling of the UMI-ligation and nested PCR reads with MiXCR, one entry per CDR3 protein. Among around 130,000 distinct CDR3 sequences listed, around 35% were seen once. Sequenced material: central memory CD4+ T cells from blood. These receptors originate from a human donor in good health.

This chain links TRBV20-1 with TRBJ1-2, with D maybe TRBD1 (6 bases). Trimming pared 0 bases from V and 2 bases from J, leaving 10 bases between. The CDR3 loop spans 14 amino acids. Germline V gene sequence: CDR1 DFQATT, CDR2 SNEGSKA (reference sequence). The CDR3 sequence is CSARETGGNYGYTF. Written as DNA, the CDR3 is TGCAGTGCTAGAGAGACAGGAGGGAACTATGGCTACACCTTC.

This clonotype was counted only a few times. This rearrangement joins TRBV3-1 to TRBJ2-5; a possible D gene is TRBD1 (6 bases). Germline V gene sequence: CDR1 LGHDT, CDR2 YNNKEL (reference sequence). The CDR3 totals 13 residues. V lost 1 base and J lost 4, with 7 bases in between. CDR3 sequence reads: CASSQGGRETQYF. CDR3 coding DNA: TGTGCCAGCAGCCAAGGGGGGCGAGAGACCCAGTACTTC.

This clonotype was counted ten times or more. This chain uses TRBV11-2 with TRBJ2-1; 7 bases are a match to TRBD2. CDR1 is SGHAT and CDR2 is FQNNGV in the germline V gene. The ends lost 3 bases at V and 6 bases at J; junction bases unmatched: 2. The CDR3 consists of 13 residues. CDR3 sequence: CASSLTSLNEQFF. CDR3 bases: TGTGCCAGCAGCTTGACTAGCCTCAATGAGCAGTTCTTC.

By share, this clonotype ranks as medium-sized. This chain connects TRBV28 to TRBJ2-5; D is unclear. The length of the CDR3 is 11 residues. Germline CDR1 and CDR2: MDHEN and SYDVKM. The V gene lost 5 bases and the J gene lost 7 bases, with 8 bases spanning the gap. The CDR3 coding sequence is TGTGCCAGCAGTACGATGGGGACCCAGTACTTC. Translating it yields CASSTMGTQYF.

This clonotype appeared a few times. The rearrangement uses TRBV7-3 and TRBJ2-1; 11 bases fit TRBD2. V shed 5 bases, J shed 7 bases, and the junction held 4 bases outside the gene matches. Per the germline V gene, CDR1 is SGHTA and CDR2 is FQGTGA. The CDR3 is 14 amino acids. As DNA, the CDR3 is TGTGCCAGCAGCCTAGCGGGAGGCTTAAATGAGCAGTTCTTC. Residues: CASSLAGGLNEQFF.

The J gene is TRBJ2-5, the V gene TRBV30; D tentatively fits TRBD1 or TRBD2 (5 bases each). The CDR3 length is 16 residues. The V gene lost 1 base and the J gene lost 2 bases, with 17 bases spanning the gap. The germline gives CDR1 GTSNPN, CDR2 SVGIG (reference sequence). This CDR3 reads CAWSALSGTVQETQYF. The CDR3 DNA reads TGTGCCTGGAGTGCGCTGTCTGGGACGGTACAAGAGACCCAGTACTTC. The full variable domain, completed using reference TRBV30 and TRBJ2-5, is SQTIHQWPATLVQPVGSPLSLECTVEGTSNPNLYWYRQAAGRGLQLLFYSVGIGQISSEVPQNLSASRPQDRQFILSSKKLLLSDSGFYLCAWSALSGTVQETQYFGPGTRLLVL.

This clonotype was found many times. This chain connects TRBV5-1 to TRBJ2-2; the D gene is possibly TRBD1 (6 bases). The V and J ends lost 6 bases and 10 bases respectively, with 28 bases between them. CDR1 SGHRS and CDR2 YFSETQ come from the germline V gene. CDR3 length: 17 residues. CDR3 nucleotide sequence: TGCGCCAGCATGGAGTCCGGACCAAGGGGGTCTAAGGAGGAGCTGTTTTTT. Translation: CASMESGPRGSKEELFF.

The chain couples TRBV30 to TRBJ2-3, with D possibly TRBD2 on 6 matching bases. CDR1 is GTSNPN and CDR2 is SVGIG in the germline V gene (reference sequence). The length of the CDR3 is 16 residues. The ends were cut back, 2 bases at V and 4 bases at J, with 19 bases in the middle. As DNA, the CDR3 is TGTGCCTGGAGTCGGAGGGCGGGAATGGGGGCAGATACGCAGTATTTT. This sequence encodes CAWSRRAGMGADTQYF.

The chain uses TRBV28 and TRBJ2-6; D is undetermined. With 6 bases removed from V and 0 bases from J, the gap between germline ends came to 18 bases. This CDR3 has 18 residues. Germline CDR1 and CDR2: MDHEN and SYDVKM. DNA of the CDR3: TGTGCCAGCAGGCCCCTCGACTCCCTGGTCTCTGGGGCCAACGTCCTGACTTTC. It yields the protein CASRPLDSLVSGANVLTF.

This clonotype was seen more than once but under ten times. The V gene is TRBV5-6, the J gene TRBJ2-2; no clear D. Germline CDR1 SGHDT, CDR2 YYEEEE. The CDR3 length is 13 residues. V lost 3 bases and J 6 bases, leaving 9 bases between the germline ends. The CDR3 bases are TGTGCCAGCAGCTCGTTGATCCCCGGGGAGCTGTTTTTT. Translated: CASSSLIPGELFF.

The sample holds a few counts of this clonotype. The rearrangement uses TRBV5-1 and TRBJ2-1; the match to TRBD2 covers 8 bases. Germline V CDR1 and CDR2: SGHRS, YFSETQ. This CDR3 has 20 amino acids. The ends lost 4 bases at V and 6 bases at J; junction bases unmatched: 24. For the CDR3, the DNA is TGCGCCAGCAGCCCTCGGGGTTCCAGCGGGAGCGCCAGAATAATCAATGAGCAGTTCTTC. This codes for CASSPRGSSGSARIINEQFF.

This clonotype was recorded a few times. J is TRBJ2-1 and V is TRBV10-3; possible D gene TRBD1, 5 bases. The CDR3 is made up of 14 amino acids. CDR1 is ENHRY, CDR2 SYGVKD, per germline. The V end lost 0 bases, the J end lost 10 bases, and 13 bases lay between the germline ends. CDR3 amino acids: CAISESDIKWEQFF. As DNA, the CDR3 is TGTGCCATCAGTGAGTCGGACATTAAGTGGGAGCAGTTCTTC.

This clonotype was counted a single time. The chain is built from TRBV6-6 and TRBJ1-1; D uncertain. Germline CDR1 is MNHNY and CDR2 is SVGAGI (reference sequence). CDR3 length: 12 residues. Trimming pared 7 bases from V and 3 bases from J, leaving 9 bases between. CDR3 sequence (DNA): TGTGCCAGCAACCTAGGCGACACTGAAGCTTTCTTT. Its protein is CASNLGDTEAFF.

The sample holds a few counts of this clonotype. The rearrangement uses TRBV6-1 and TRBJ1-5, with TRBD1 matching 11 bases. Germline loops: CDR1 MNHNS, CDR2 SASEGT. The V segment lost 6 bases and the J segment 7 bases; nucleotides outside the gene matches: 5. The CDR3 is 14 residues long. CDR3 sequence (DNA): TGTGCCAGCAGCTGGACAGGGGGCGGACAGCCCCAGCATTTT. It encodes CASSWTGGGQPQHF.

The chain has TRBV6-6 and TRBJ1-2; D might be TRBD1 (5 bases). This CDR3 is built from 13 residues. The germline V gene encodes CDR1 MNHNY and CDR2 SVGAGI (reference sequence). The V end was cut by 11 bases, the J end by 0 bases, with 13 bases between. CDR3 amino acids: CASTRGTNYGYTF. CDR3 DNA: TGTGCCTCTACCCGGGGGACTAACTATGGCTACACCTTC.

As DNA, the CDR3 is TGTGCCAGCAGCCTTCGACAGGGTCGGGGGAACAATGAGCAGTTCTTC. It translates to CASSLRQGRGNNEQFF. The chain couples TRBV13 to TRBJ2-1, with TRBD1 as a possible D gene (7 bases). The CDR3 consists of 16 residues. The V gene's germline CDR1 is PRHDT and CDR2 FYEKMQ (reference sequence). Trimming took 5 bases from V and 5 from J, leaving 19 bases between them.

The chain carries TRBV20-1 and TRBJ1-2, with 8 bases lining up with TRBD1. V lost 0 bases, J lost 0 bases, and 3 bases stayed unmatched. The CDR3 is made up of 15 amino acids. Germline assignment: CDR1 DFQATT and CDR2 SNEGSKA (reference sequence). The CDR3 DNA sequence: TGCAGTGCTAGAGAATCGACAGGGGCTAACTATGGCTACACCTTC. It is translated as CSARESTGANYGYTF.

This clonotype was seen only a few times. The V gene is TRBV12-3 or TRBV12-4, the J gene TRBJ2-3; D gene unclear. The V gene lost 5 bases and the J gene lost 2 bases, with 11 bases spanning the gap. The CDR3 extends over 14 amino acids. CDR3 loop: CASSLRDFTDTQYF. CDR3 in DNA: TGTGCCAGCAGTCTAAGAGACTTCACAGATACGCAGTATTTT.

The chain employs TRBV12-3 or TRBV12-4 and TRBJ2-7, with D possibly TRBD1 on 7 matching bases. CDR3 length: 15 residues. The ends were cut back, 2 bases at V and 7 bases at J, with 18 bases in the middle. The DNA of the CDR3 is TGTGCCAGCAGTTTATTCAAGGAGGGGGCGAGGGAGCAGTACTTC. It encodes CASSLFKEGAREQYF.

In its sample, this clonotype was seen a few times. The rearrangement joins TRBV29-1 to TRBJ2-5; possible D gene TRBD1, 6 bases. Trimming stripped 4 bases from V and 2 bases from J, with 8 bases between. The CDR3 is 12 residues long. Per germline, CDR1 SQVTM and CDR2 ANQGSEA. The CDR3 is CSVGQAQETQYF. The DNA for the CDR3 is TGCAGCGTTGGACAGGCACAAGAGACCCAGTACTTC. The full variable domain, rest sourced from reference TRBV29-1 and TRBJ2-5, is SAVISQKPSRDICQRGTSLTIQCQVDSQVTMMFWYRQQPGQSLTLIATANQGSEATYESGFVIDKFPISRPNLTFSTLTVSNMSPEDSSIYLCSVGQAQETQYFGPGTRLLVL.